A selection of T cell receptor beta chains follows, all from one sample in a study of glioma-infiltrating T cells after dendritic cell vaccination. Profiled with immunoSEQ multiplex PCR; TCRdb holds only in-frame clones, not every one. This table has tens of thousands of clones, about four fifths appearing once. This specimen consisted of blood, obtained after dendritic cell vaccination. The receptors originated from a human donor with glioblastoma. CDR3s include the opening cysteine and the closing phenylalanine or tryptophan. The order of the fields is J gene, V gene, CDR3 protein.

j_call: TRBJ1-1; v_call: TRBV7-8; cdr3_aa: CASGRVRGLSTEAFF
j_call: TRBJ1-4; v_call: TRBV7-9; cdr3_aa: CASSVGSGQHEKLFF
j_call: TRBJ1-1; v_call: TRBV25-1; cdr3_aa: CASSDGLRAFF
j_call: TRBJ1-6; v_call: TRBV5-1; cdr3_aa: CASSLGQPRGAQNNSPLHF
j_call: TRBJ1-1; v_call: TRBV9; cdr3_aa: CASSAGQGVTEAFF
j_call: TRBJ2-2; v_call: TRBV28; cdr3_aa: CASSPTVLPKNTGELFF
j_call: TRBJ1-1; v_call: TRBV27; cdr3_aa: CASSLRTGTNTEAFF
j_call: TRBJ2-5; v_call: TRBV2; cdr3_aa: CASSEEGTGGETQYF
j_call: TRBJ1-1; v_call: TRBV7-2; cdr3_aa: CASSYLGGLFQNTEAFF
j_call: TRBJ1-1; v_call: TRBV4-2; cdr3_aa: CASSQLGQGNTEAFF
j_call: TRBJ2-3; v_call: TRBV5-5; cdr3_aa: CASSLGRVGTDTQYF
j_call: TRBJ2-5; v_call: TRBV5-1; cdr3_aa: CASSRGGGGQETQYF
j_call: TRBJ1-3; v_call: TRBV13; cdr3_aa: CASSSSTGYSGNTIYF
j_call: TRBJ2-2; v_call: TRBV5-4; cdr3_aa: CASSRDRNTGELFF
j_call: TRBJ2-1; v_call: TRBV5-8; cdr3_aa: CASSLTGRTSGGNEQFF
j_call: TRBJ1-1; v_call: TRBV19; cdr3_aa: CASSIGGGGTEAFF
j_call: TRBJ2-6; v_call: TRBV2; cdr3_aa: CASIRKGQGAAGANVLTF
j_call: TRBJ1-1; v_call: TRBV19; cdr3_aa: CASSRDRNTEAFF
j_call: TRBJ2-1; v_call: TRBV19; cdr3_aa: CASRPSSGGADEQFF
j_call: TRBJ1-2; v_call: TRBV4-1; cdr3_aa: CASSMSGGSGYTF
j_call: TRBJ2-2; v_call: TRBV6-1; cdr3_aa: CASSQDTTGELFF
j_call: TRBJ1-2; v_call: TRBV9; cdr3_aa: CASSVPEDRGLDYGYTF